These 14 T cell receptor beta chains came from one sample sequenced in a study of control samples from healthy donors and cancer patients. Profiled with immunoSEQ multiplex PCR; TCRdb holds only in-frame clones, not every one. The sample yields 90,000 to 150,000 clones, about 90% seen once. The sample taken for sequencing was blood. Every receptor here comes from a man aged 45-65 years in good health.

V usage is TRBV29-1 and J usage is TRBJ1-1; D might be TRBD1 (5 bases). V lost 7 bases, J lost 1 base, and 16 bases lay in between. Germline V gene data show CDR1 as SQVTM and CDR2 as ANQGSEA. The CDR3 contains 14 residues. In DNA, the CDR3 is TGCAGCGGACGACGACAGTTGAGGAACACTGAAGCTTTCTTT. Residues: CSGRRQLRNTEAFF.

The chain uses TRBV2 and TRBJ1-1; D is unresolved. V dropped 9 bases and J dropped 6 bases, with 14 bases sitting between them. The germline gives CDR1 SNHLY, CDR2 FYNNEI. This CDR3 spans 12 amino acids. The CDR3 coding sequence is TGTGCCAGTGACCTGGAAGGGTCTGAAGCTTTCTTT. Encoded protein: CASDLEGSEAFF.

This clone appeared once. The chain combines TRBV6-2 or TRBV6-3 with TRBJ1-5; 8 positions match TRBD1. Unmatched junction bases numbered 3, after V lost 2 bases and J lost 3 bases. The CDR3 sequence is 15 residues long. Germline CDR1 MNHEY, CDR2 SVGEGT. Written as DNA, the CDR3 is TGTGCCAGCAGTTACGACCAGGGGGCCAATCAGCCCCAGCATTTT. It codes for CASSYDQGANQPQHF.

CDR3 bases: TGCAGTGCTAGTAAAGTCCAAGTCCACGAGCAGTACTTC. It translates to CSASKVQVHEQYF. The genes are TRBV20-1 and TRBJ2-7; no reliable D call. Per the germline V gene, CDR1 is DFQATT and CDR2 is SNEGSKA (reference sequence). Trimming pared 3 bases from V and 5 bases from J, leaving 14 bases between. This CDR3 is built from 13 residues.

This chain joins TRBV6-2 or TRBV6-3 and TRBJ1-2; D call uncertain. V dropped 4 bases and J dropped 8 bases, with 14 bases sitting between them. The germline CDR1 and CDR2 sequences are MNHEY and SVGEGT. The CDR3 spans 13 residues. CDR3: CASSSAEGGGYTF. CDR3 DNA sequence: TGTGCCAGCAGTTCGGCGGAGGGCGGAGGCTACACCTTC.

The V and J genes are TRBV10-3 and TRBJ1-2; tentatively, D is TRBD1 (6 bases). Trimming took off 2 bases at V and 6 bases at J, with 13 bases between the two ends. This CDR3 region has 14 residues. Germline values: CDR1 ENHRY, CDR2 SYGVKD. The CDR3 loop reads CAISEGTIIHGYTF. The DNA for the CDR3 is TGTGCCATCAGTGAGGGGACAATCATTCATGGCTACACCTTC.

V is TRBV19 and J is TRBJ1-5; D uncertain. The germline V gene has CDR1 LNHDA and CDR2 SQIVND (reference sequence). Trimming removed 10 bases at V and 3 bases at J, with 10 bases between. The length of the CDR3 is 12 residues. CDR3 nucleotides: TGTGCCACCCGGGCGTACAATCAGCCCCAGCATTTT. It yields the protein CATRAYNQPQHF.

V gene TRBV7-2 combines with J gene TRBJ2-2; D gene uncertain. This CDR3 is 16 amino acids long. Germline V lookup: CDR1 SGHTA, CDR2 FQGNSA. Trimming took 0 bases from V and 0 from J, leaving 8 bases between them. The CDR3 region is CASSLAIGPNTGELFF. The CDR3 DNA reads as TGTGCCAGCAGCTTAGCGATAGGACCGAACACCGGGGAGCTGTTTTTT.

The CDR3 here is CASSLATDQTYEQYF. For the CDR3, the DNA is TGTGCCAGCAGCTTAGCTACGGACCAAACCTACGAGCAGTACTTC. The rearrangement links TRBV11-3 to TRBJ2-7; D is unclear. CDR3 length: 15 residues. Germline CDR1 is SGHNT and CDR2 is YENEEA. Trimming stripped 1 base from V and 2 bases from J, with 12 bases between.

The CDR3 region has the DNA TGCGCCAGCAGCCAAGGACAGGGTGGCGAAAAACTGTTTTTT. As protein: CASSQGQGGEKLFF. The J gene is TRBJ1-4, the V gene TRBV5-1; 8 bases line up with TRBD1. Per germline, CDR1 SGHRS and CDR2 YFSETQ. The CDR3 has 14 amino acids. Trimming removed 4 bases from V and 8 bases from J; junction bases left unmatched: 7.

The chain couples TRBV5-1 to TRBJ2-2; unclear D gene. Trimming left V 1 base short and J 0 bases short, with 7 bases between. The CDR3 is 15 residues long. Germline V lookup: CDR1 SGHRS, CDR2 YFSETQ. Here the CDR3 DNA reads TGCGCCAGCAGCTTGCCCCTAGCGAACACCGGGGAGCTGTTTTTT. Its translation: CASSLPLANTGELFF. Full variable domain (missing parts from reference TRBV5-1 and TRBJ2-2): KAGVTQTPRYLIKTRGQQVTLSCSPISGHRSVSWYQQTPGQGLQFLFEYFSETQRNKGNFPGRFSGRQFSNSRSEMNVSTLELGDSALYLCASSLPLANTGELFFGEGSRLTVL.

The CDR3 region has the DNA TGTGCCGTCTCCCGGGACAGGGGGCAGATATTAGACTATGGCTACACCTTC. It codes for CAVSRDRGQILDYGYTF. The V call is TRBV10-3, the J call TRBJ1-2, with 12 positions matching TRBD1. Trimming took 11 bases from V and 3 from J; bases not matched to a gene: 16. CDR3 size: 17 residues. CDR1 and CDR2 (germline): ENHRY, SYGVKD.

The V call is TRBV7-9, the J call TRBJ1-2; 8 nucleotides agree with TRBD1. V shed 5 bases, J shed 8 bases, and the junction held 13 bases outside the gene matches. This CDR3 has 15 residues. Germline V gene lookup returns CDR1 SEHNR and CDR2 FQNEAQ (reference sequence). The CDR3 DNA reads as TGTGCCAGCAGCCCTATGACAGGGGTGGTATGGGGCTACACCTTC. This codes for CASSPMTGVVWGYTF.

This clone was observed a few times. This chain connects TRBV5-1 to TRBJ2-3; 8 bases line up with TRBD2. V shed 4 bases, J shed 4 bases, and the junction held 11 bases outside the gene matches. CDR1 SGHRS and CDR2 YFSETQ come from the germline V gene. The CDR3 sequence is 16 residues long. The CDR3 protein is CASSGIAGIGADTQYF. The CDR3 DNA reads TGCGCCAGCAGCGGAATAGCGGGGATCGGCGCAGATACGCAGTATTTT.